The clone carrying this T cell receptor (beta chain) was recorded a few times. This specimen belongs to a study of blood T cells in healthy people across ages. Trimming cost V 2 bases and J 5 bases, with 4 bases left between them. This CDR3 is built from 12 residues. Germline CDR1 and CDR2: MNHEY and SVGEGT. The second PCR ran about 6 to 12 cycles with a sample-barcoded 5' primer and J-beta primers. TCRdb analysed the 5' RACE reads with MiXCR anew, one entry per CDR3 protein. The sample records about 1.8 million distinct CDR3 sequences, roughly 52% being singletons. The receptor was isolated from a woman between 40 and 55 years old in good health. The sequencing input was blood. The chain combines TRBV6-2 or TRBV6-3 with TRBJ2-4; D gene ambiguous. The CDR3, as DNA: TGTGCCAGCAGTTACGAGGAAAACATTCAGTACTTC. It codes for CASSYEENIQYF.